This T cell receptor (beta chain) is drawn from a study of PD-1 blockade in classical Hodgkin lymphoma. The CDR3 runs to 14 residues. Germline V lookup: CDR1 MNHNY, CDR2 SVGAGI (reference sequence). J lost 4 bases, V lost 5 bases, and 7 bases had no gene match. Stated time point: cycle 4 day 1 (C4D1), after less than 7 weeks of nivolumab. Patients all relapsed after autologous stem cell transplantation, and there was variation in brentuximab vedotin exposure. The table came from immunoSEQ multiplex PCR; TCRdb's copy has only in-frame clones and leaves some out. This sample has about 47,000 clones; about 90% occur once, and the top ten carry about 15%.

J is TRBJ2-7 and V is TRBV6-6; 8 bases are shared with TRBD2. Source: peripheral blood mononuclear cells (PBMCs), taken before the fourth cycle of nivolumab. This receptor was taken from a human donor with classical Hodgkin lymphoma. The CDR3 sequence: CASSRSGSGYEQYF. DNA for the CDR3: TGTGCCAGCAGTAGAAGCGGGAGTGGTTACGAGCAGTACTTC.